This T cell receptor (beta chain) was recovered during a study of blood T cell repertoires in COVID-19. Study as a whole: The United States, Italy and Spain provided the acute and convalescent COVID-19 samples. In each case, the material was cDNA or gDNA derived from T cells, B-cell-depleted T cells, or PBMCs.

From germline, CDR1 is SNHLY and CDR2 FYNNEI. This CDR3 spans 15 amino acids. After removal of 1 base from V and 3 bases from J, the junction contained 4 bases not matched to a gene. Concerning this clone: Within the sample, other DNA sequences also encode this same CDR3.

During active infection, Seattle patients enrolled and were then monitored through disease. Original methodology: How many nucleated cells were present was estimated from reference gene primer amplification. Method: immunoSEQ multiplex PCR; TCRdb's copy keeps in-frame clones and lacks some. The V and J calls and clone size are taken from that table; D and trimming were inferred from the DNA. The sample includes some 200,000 clones, over 75% seen only once; the top ten take about 2.4%. The chain uses TRBV2 and TRBJ2-3, with 7 bases that match TRBD1. The TCR comes from a woman in her seventies with COVID-19, enrolled during active disease. What was sequenced was peripheral blood. CDR3 sequence: CASSEDRGLTDTQYF. CDR3 coding DNA: TGTGCCAGCAGTGAAGACAGGGGATTAACAGATACGCAGTATTTT.